These 17 T cell receptor beta chains share one sample of origin, sequenced in a study of circulating and synovial CD4+ cells in juvenile arthritis. Clones were sequenced by immunoSEQ multiplex PCR, and TCRdb holds only the in-frame ones, with some missing. The table includes some 33,000 clones, approximately 94% detected once. The sample was CD4+ T cells from blood. The source of these receptors is a human donor with juvenile idiopathic arthritis.

The chain employs TRBV11-2 and TRBJ2-1; 7 bases match TRBD2. Per germline, CDR1 SGHAT and CDR2 FQNNGV. The V and J ends lost 5 bases and 7 bases, in that order; junction bases with no gene match: 11. There are 15 residues in the CDR3. The CDR3 is CASSTSGTMENEQFF. CDR3 coding DNA: TGTGCCAGCAGCACCTCCGGGACTATGGAGAATGAGCAGTTCTTC.

V gene TRBV23-1 combines with J gene TRBJ1-4; 9 bases match TRBD1. TRBV23-1 is an ORF; its function is uncertain. The CDR3 loop spans 17 amino acids. Trimming removed 0 bases from V and 8 bases from J; junction bases left unmatched: 10. CDR3 DNA sequence: TGCGCCAGCAGTCAATCAGCCCCCCGGACAGGGGTGGAAAAACTGTTTTTT. It translates to CASSQSAPRTGVEKLFF.

V gene TRBV4-3 combines with J gene TRBJ1-4, with a weak D call TRBD1 (5 bases). The CDR3 runs 17 residues. CDR1 and CDR2 (germline): LGHNA, YSLEER. Trimming took 1 base from V and 0 from J, leaving 12 bases between them. This CDR3 reads CASSQAGRAATNEKLFF. The CDR3 region has the DNA TGCGCCAGCAGCCAAGCTGGCAGGGCCGCAACTAATGAAAAACTGTTTTTT.

J is TRBJ1-5 and V is TRBV11-2; weak D call: TRBD1 (6 bases). The V gene's germline CDR1 is SGHAT and CDR2 FQNNGV. Trimming took off 5 bases at V and 9 bases at J, with 11 bases between the two ends. The CDR3 consists of 12 residues. CDR3 DNA: TGTGCCAGCAGCCTCGTAGGGGGGCCCCAGCATTTT. Translated, it gives CASSLVGGPQHF.

The V and J genes are TRBV6-4 and TRBJ2-2, with 9 bases fitting TRBD1. Germline V gene sequence: CDR1 MRHNA, CDR2 SNTAGT. The CDR3 has 15 residues. With 4 bases clipped from V and 5 bases from J, the junction kept 5 bases outside the gene matches. The CDR3 nucleotides are TGTGCCAGCAGTGCACAGGGGGCGCAAACCGGGGAGCTGTTTTTT. Translation: CASSAQGAQTGELFF.

This clone has only one observation. V usage is TRBV9 and J usage is TRBJ2-1; 9 positions match TRBD2. The germline V gene has CDR1 SGDLS and CDR2 YYNGEE. The J segment lost 3 bases and the V segment lost 4 bases, leaving 5 bases of the junction unmatched. The CDR3 contains 15 residues. The CDR3 DNA reads as TGTGCCAGCAGCCTTTCGACTAGCGGCTACAATGAGCAGTTCTTC. This sequence encodes CASSLSTSGYNEQFF.

The V call is TRBV28, the J call TRBJ1-1, with 7 bases fitting TRBD1. The CDR3 runs to 14 residues. The V gene's germline CDR1 is MDHEN and CDR2 SYDVKM. With V trimmed by 7 bases and J by 8 bases, 13 bases remained unmatched. DNA of the CDR3: TGTGCCAGCAACGAACAGGGGCCAAAACCCGAAGCTTTCTTT. Its protein is CASNEQGPKPEAFF.

The chain employs TRBV7-3 and TRBJ2-2; the D gene is possibly TRBD2 (5 bases). CDR3 length: 14 residues. V lost 2 bases to trimming and J lost 1 base, with 5 bases between them. CDR1 is SGHTA and CDR2 is FQGTGA in the germline V gene. The CDR3 spells CASSLGLNTGELFF. DNA for the CDR3: TGTGCCAGCAGCTTAGGACTGAACACCGGGGAGCTGTTTTTT.

The rearrangement uses TRBV6-5 and TRBJ2-7; D perhaps matches TRBD1 (6 bases). V was clipped by 7 bases and J by 7 bases, with 23 bases between them. The CDR3 totals 15 residues. CDR1 MNHEY and CDR2 SVGAGI come from the germline V gene. CDR3 loop: CASTQGEVGAGEQYF. In nucleotides, the CDR3 is TGTGCCAGCACTCAAGGCGAGGTGGGGGCGGGTGAGCAGTACTTC.

The CDR3 bases are TGTGCCAGCTCACCATGGGACACCGACTATGGCTACACCTTC. Protein sequence: CASSPWDTDYGYTF. The chain is built from TRBV18 and TRBJ1-2, with TRBD1 as a possible D gene (6 bases). Germline CDR1 is KGHSH and CDR2 is LQKENI. V was clipped by 2 bases and J by 3 bases, with 10 bases between them. This CDR3 has 14 residues.

J is TRBJ2-3 and V is TRBV27; tentatively, D is TRBD1 (5 bases). The germline V gene encodes CDR1 MNHEY and CDR2 SMNVEV (reference sequence). The V end was cut by 8 bases, the J end by 7 bases, with 13 bases between. CDR3 length equals 12 residues. The CDR3 loop is CASGAVGNTQYF. The CDR3 DNA sequence: TGTGCCAGCGGGGCAGTAGGGAATACGCAGTATTTT.

The V call is TRBV11-3, the J call TRBJ2-1; D possibly corresponds to TRBD1 (5 bases). The V end was cut by 2 bases, the J end by 8 bases, with 16 bases between. The CDR3 runs to 15 residues. The V gene's germline CDR1 is SGHNT and CDR2 YENEEA. CDR3 nucleotides: TGTGCCAGCAGCTTAAACCAGGGATTTTGGGATGAGCAGTTCTTC. Translating gives CASSLNQGFWDEQFF.

This clone was picked up a small number of times. The junction does not match germline at one end; this may be a read error. The identical CDR3 is also encoded by other nucleotide sequences in the sample. The genes are TRBV7-8 and TRBJ1-6; TRBD1 matches at 8 bases. The CDR3 extends over 16 amino acids. Germline CDR1 reads SGHVS; CDR2 reads FQNEAQ. For the CDR3, the DNA is TGTGCCAGCAGCTTAGGTCCAGGGGGCATAAATTCCCCCCTCCACTTT. Residues: CASSLGPGGINSPLHF.

The gene calls are TRBV7-6 and TRBJ1-3, with 8 bases that match TRBD1. Trimming cost V 5 bases and J 4 bases; bases outside gene matches: 4. The V gene's germline CDR1 is SGHVS and CDR2 FNYEAQ. The CDR3 has 14 amino acids. This CDR3 reads CASSPRGLGNTIYF. The DNA of the CDR3 is TGTGCCAGCAGCCCCAGGGGGCTAGGAAACACCATATATTTT.

The chain is built from TRBV11-2 and TRBJ2-7; TRBD2 matches 7 bases. This CDR3 is 14 amino acids long. The germline V gene encodes CDR1 SGHAT and CDR2 FQNNGV. J lost 4 bases, V lost 4 bases, and 7 bases had no gene match. CDR3 DNA sequence: TGTGCCAGCAGCTCTCCTCCCGGGGGGTACGAGCAGTACTTC. It is translated as CASSSPPGGYEQYF.

The chain carries TRBV10-3 and TRBJ1-2, with D unclear. V dropped 3 bases and J dropped 4 bases, with 9 bases sitting between them. The germline V gene has CDR1 ENHRY and CDR2 SYGVKD. This CDR3 comprises 13 residues. CDR3 loop: CAISEQSLYGYTF. In DNA, the CDR3 is TGTGCCATCAGTGAACAGTCGCTCTATGGCTACACCTTC.

V usage is TRBV29-1 and J usage is TRBJ1-1, with a tentative D call TRBD1 (5 bases). The germline gives CDR1 SQVTM, CDR2 ANQGSEA. The CDR3 sequence is 13 residues long. The V end lost 4 bases, the J end lost 1 base, and 10 bases lay between the germline ends. CDR3 in amino acids: CSVGAGGNTEAFF. CDR3 bases: TGCAGCGTTGGGGCGGGGGGGAACACTGAAGCTTTCTTT.